Shown below are 12 T cell receptor beta chains from a single sample sequenced in a study of T cell responses to AZD1222 COVID-19 vaccine. Sequenced by immunoSEQ multiplex PCR; TCRdb stores in-frame clones only, minus some. This sample yields about 85,000 clones, of which roughly nine tenths are seen a single time; 6% to 9% belongs to the top ten. The sequenced sample was peripheral blood, obtained on day 0 of AZD1222 vaccination. Receptors were obtained from an adult in good health.

The chain recombines TRBV5-1 with TRBJ1-4; 10 bases match TRBD1. V lost 5 bases, J lost 4 bases, and 8 bases stayed unmatched. This CDR3 has 16 residues. Germline V CDR1 and CDR2: SGHRS, YFSETQ. CDR3 loop: CASRPGQGISNEKLFF. As DNA, the CDR3 is TGCGCCAGCAGACCGGGACAGGGGATCAGTAATGAAAAACTGTTTTTT.

J is TRBJ2-5 and V is TRBV7-3; the match to TRBD2 covers 9 bases. The CDR3 length is 16 residues. Germline trimming cut 5 bases from V and 2 bases from J; bases unmatched to any gene: 9. Germline V gene data show CDR1 as SGHTA and CDR2 as FQGTGA. The CDR3 DNA reads as TGTGCCAGCAGCCCCCAAGGACTAGCGCTGCAAGAGACCCAGTACTTC. Protein product: CASSPQGLALQETQYF. Looking up the rest from reference TRBV7-3 and TRBJ2-5 gives the full variable domain: GAGVSQTPSNKVTEKGKYVELRCDPISGHTALYWYRQSLGQGPEFLIYFQGTGAADDSGLPNDRFFAVRPEGSVSTLKIQRTERGDSAVYLCASSPQGLALQETQYFGPGTRLLVL.

This clone was counted a single time. The rearrangement uses TRBV28 and TRBJ1-3, with D unresolved. Germline CDR1 and CDR2: MDHEN and SYDVKM. Trimming shortened V by 7 bases and J by 2 bases, and 9 bases separated the two germline ends. This CDR3 spans 13 amino acids. For the CDR3, the DNA is TGTGCCAGCACGACTGCTACTGGAAACACCATATATTTT. Translated: CASTTATGNTIYF.

In its sample, this clone was seen once. The V call is TRBV7-2, the J call TRBJ2-7; tentative D call: TRBD2 (6 bases). This CDR3 region has 14 residues. The germline V gene encodes CDR1 SGHTA and CDR2 FQGNSA. Between the trimmed V and J ends, which lost 5 bases and 6 bases, there was a span of 17 bases. The DNA of the CDR3 is TGTGCCAGCAGCCGTTTTTGGCTCGGGGGCGAGCAGTACTTC. As protein: CASSRFWLGGEQYF.

The chain employs TRBV28 and TRBJ2-7; D is perhaps TRBD2 (5 bases). Trimming left V 7 bases short and J 7 bases short, with 14 bases between. This CDR3 is built from 12 residues. CDR1 and CDR2 from the germline V gene are MDHEN and SYDVKM. CDR3 amino acids: CASTSGTGEQYF. CDR3 bases: TGTGCCAGCACCTCGGGAACTGGGGAGCAGTACTTC.

The V and J genes are TRBV28 and TRBJ1-2; 8 bases are a match to TRBD1. Germline V gives CDR1 MDHEN, CDR2 SYDVKM. The ends lost 3 bases at V and 6 bases at J; junction bases unmatched: 6. The CDR3 consists of 14 residues. Written as DNA, the CDR3 is TGTGCCAGCAGTTTGGGACAGGCCAGGAATGGCTACACCTTC. Protein product: CASSLGQARNGYTF.

The rearrangement links TRBV7-9 to TRBJ2-7; no clear D. The V end lost 5 bases, the J end lost 2 bases, and 7 bases lay between the germline ends. The CDR3 has 12 amino acids. Germline V gives CDR1 SEHNR, CDR2 FQNEAQ (reference sequence). For the CDR3, the DNA is TGTGCCAGCAGCCACGGAGCCTACGAGCAGTACTTC. Protein sequence: CASSHGAYEQYF.

J is TRBJ1-1 and V is TRBV18; D ambiguous. Germline CDR1 reads KGHSH; CDR2 reads LQKENI. The CDR3 covers 15 residues. V was cut by 1 base and J by 4 bases, with 13 bases left in between. The CDR3 nucleotides read TGTGCCAGCTCACCACGTGAGGGCGGGAGCACTGAAGCTTTCTTT. Protein sequence: CASSPREGGSTEAFF.

In its sample, this clone was seen a few times. The rearrangement joins TRBV10-2 to TRBJ1-5, with D tentatively TRBD1 (5 bases). Germline V gives CDR1 WSHSY, CDR2 SAAADI. V lost 0 bases to trimming and J lost 1 base, with 16 bases between them. CDR3 length equals 18 residues. The CDR3 nucleotides read TGCGCCAGCAGTGAGTCTGGTGGGAACGGGGGGAGCAATCAGCCCCAGCATTTT. It encodes CASSESGGNGGSNQPQHF.

The chain recombines TRBV6-2 or TRBV6-3 with TRBJ1-1; 7 nucleotides agree with TRBD1. Per the germline V gene, CDR1 is MNHEY and CDR2 is SVGEGT. The J segment lost 7 bases and the V segment lost 6 bases, leaving 17 bases of the junction unmatched. The CDR3 contains 16 residues. CDR3: CASSPDRTGTEYEAFF. The CDR3 DNA reads as TGTGCCAGCAGCCCGGACAGGACCGGTACCGAATATGAAGCTTTCTTT.

The rearrangement joins TRBV19 to TRBJ1-4, with D possibly matching TRBD1 (5 bases). Germline V lookup: CDR1 LNHDA, CDR2 SQIVND (reference sequence). V was shortened by 4 bases and J by 5 bases, with 14 bases between the two germline ends. This CDR3 contains 15 residues. For the CDR3, the DNA is TGTGCCAGTAGTAATCAGGGCAGCCTCAATGAAAAACTGTTTTTT. Residues: CASSNQGSLNEKLFF.

The chain employs TRBV7-2 and TRBJ1-3; D perhaps matches TRBD1 (5 bases). CDR3 length: 16 amino acids. CDR1 is SGHTA, CDR2 FQGNSA, per germline. The V gene lost 0 bases and the J gene lost 0 bases, with 9 bases spanning the gap. CDR3 DNA: TGTGCCAGCAGCTTAGCTGCGGGGGGCTCTGGAAACACCATATATTTT. The encoded protein is CASSLAAGGSGNTIYF.